This is a list of T cell receptor beta chains from one sample in a study of cytomegalovirus exposure and HLA in healthy donors. Some clones are missing from TCRdb's copy, which holds only in-frame ones; the method was immunoSEQ multiplex PCR. The table shows around 190,000 clones, with 9.5% occurring only once. Sequences were obtained from PBMCs. The receptors were sampled from a woman in her twenties or thirties in good health and CMV-seropositive. CDR3s include the opening cysteine and the closing phenylalanine or tryptophan. D genes are given only for firm matches. Clone size is given for some rows only: seen once, a few or many times, or a class if the clone is expanded.

clone_size j_call v_call d_call cdr3_aa cdr3_nt
few TRBJ2-1 TRBV7-2 - CASRGGGAREFF TGTGCCAGCAGAGGAGGCGGAGCTAGGGAGTTCTTC
few TRBJ1-2 TRBV19 TRBD1 CASRTGQGNYGYTF TGTGCCAGTAGGACCGGACAGGGTAACTATGGCTACACCTTC
few TRBJ1-2 TRBV4-2 TRBD1 CASSQSTGGRGYTF TGTGCCAGCAGCCAGTCAACAGGGGGCCGTGGCTACACCTTC
few TRBJ2-5 TRBV6-5 TRBD2 CASSYSGEEGETQYF TGTGCCAGCAGTTACAGCGGGGAGGAGGGAGAGACCCAGTACTTC
- TRBJ1-5 TRBV9 - CASSVGPGGNQPQHF TGTGCCAGCAGCGTAGGACCGGGAGGGAATCAGCCCCAGCATTTT
few TRBJ2-3 TRBV6-1 - CASSELGPELTDTQYF TGTGCCAGCAGTGAATTGGGGCCCGAACTCACAGATACGCAGTATTTT
few TRBJ2-1 TRBV21-1 - CASSKGLAGGHNEQFF TGTGCCAGCAGCAAAGGACTAGCGGGAGGCCACAATGAGCAGTTCTTC
- TRBJ2-7 TRBV25-1 TRBD2 CASSRSGKAYEQYF TGTGCCAGCAGTCGGAGCGGGAAGGCATACGAGCAGTACTTC
- TRBJ1-5 TRBV7-2 TRBD1 CASSLWGQQPQHF TGTGCCAGCAGCTTATGGGGACAGCAGCCCCAGCATTTT
- TRBJ1-2 TRBV7-9 - CASSLGYGYGYTF TGTGCCAGCAGCCTAGGGTACGGTTACGGCTACACCTTC
few TRBJ2-7 TRBV4-1 - CASSPGGSAYEQYF TGCGCCAGCAGCCCGGGGGGCAGCGCCTACGAGCAGTACTTC
few TRBJ2-1 TRBV19 TRBD2 CASSSGGRDEQFF TGTGCCAGTAGTAGTGGTGGGAGGGACGAGCAGTTCTTC
few TRBJ2-3 TRBV6-1 TRBD1 CASSARDRDGTDTQYF TGTGCCAGCAGTGCCCGGGACAGGGACGGTACAGATACGCAGTATTTT
- TRBJ2-7 TRBV23-1 - CASSLVTLIGDEQYF TGCGCCAGCAGTCTTGTAACACTCATAGGAGACGAGCAGTACTTC
- TRBJ2-2 TRBV2 TRBD2 CASSGGLAGAGELFF TGTGCCAGCAGTGGGGGACTAGCGGGAGCCGGGGAGCTGTTTTTT
- TRBJ2-1 TRBV13 - CASSSRTTGRDYEQFF TGTGCCAGCAGCTCGCGGACCACGGGGCGGGATTATGAGCAGTTCTTC
- TRBJ2-7 TRBV19 - CASSASTGYISYEQYF TGTGCCAGTAGTGCCTCGACAGGATATATATCCTACGAGCAGTACTTC
- TRBJ2-4 TRBV10-2 TRBD1 CASSEPHRGEAKNIQYF TGCGCCAGCAGTGAACCTCACAGGGGGGAGGCCAAAAACATTCAGTACTTC
- TRBJ2-6 TRBV4-1 TRBD1 CASRKPGQGSGANVLTF TGCGCCAGCAGAAAACCGGGACAGGGCTCTGGGGCCAACGTCCTGACTTTC
- TRBJ2-2 TRBV6-5 - CASSYPSGAGTGELFF TGTGCCAGCAGTTACCCCTCAGGGGCGGGCACCGGGGAGCTGTTTTTT
- TRBJ2-7 TRBV15 - CATSNRVNYEQYF TGTGCCACCAGCAACAGGGTCAACTACGAGCAGTACTTC
- TRBJ2-3 TRBV11-2 TRBD2 CASRQLAGSLTDTQYF TGTGCCAGCAGGCAACTAGCGGGAAGCCTCACAGATACGCAGTATTTT
few TRBJ1-1 TRBV9 - CASSETTMKAFF TGTGCCAGCAGCGAGACTACTATGAAGGCTTTCTTT
- TRBJ2-7 TRBV4-1 TRBD2 CASSQEVGLASYEQYF TGCGCCAGCAGCCAAGAAGTAGGACTAGCGTCCTACGAGCAGTACTTC
- TRBJ1-3 TRBV7-9 - CAISPLTSGNTIYF TGTGCCATATCGCCACTCACCTCTGGAAACACCATATATTTT
few TRBJ1-4 TRBV6-4 - CASSDSRGGGKLFF TGTGCCAGCAGTGACAGCAGGGGTGGCGGAAAACTGTTTTTT
few TRBJ2-7 TRBV30 TRBD1 CAWSAGTGAREQYF TGTGCCTGGAGTGCGGGGACAGGGGCCCGCGAGCAGTACTTC
- TRBJ2-7 TRBV10-2 TRBD2 CASLAGVSYEQYF TGCGCCAGCTTAGCGGGAGTATCCTACGAGCAGTACTTC
few TRBJ2-2 TRBV5-1 TRBD1 CASSLLTGDTGELFF TGCGCCAGCAGCTTGTTGACAGGGGACACCGGGGAGCTGTTTTTT
few TRBJ2-7 TRBV5-1 TRBD1 CASSFRDRGEQYF TGCGCCAGCAGCTTCCGGGACAGGGGCGAGCAGTACTTC
- TRBJ2-5 TRBV2 - CASGNRDQETQYF TGTGCCAGCGGGAACAGGGACCAAGAGACCCAGTACTTC
- TRBJ1-5 TRBV5-1 TRBD1 CASSSQGGWNQPQHF TGCGCCAGCAGCTCCCAGGGGGGTTGGAATCAGCCCCAGCATTTT
once TRBJ1-2 TRBV9 TRBD1 CASSPQTGGNYGYTF TGTGCCAGCAGCCCACAGACAGGGGGCAACTATGGCTACACCTTC
once TRBJ2-7 TRBV19 TRBD1 CASSRTGGSYEQYF TGTGCCAGTAGTAGGACAGGGGGGTCCTACGAGCAGTACTTC
- TRBJ2-5 TRBV6-5 TRBD1 CASSLQGAQETQYF TGTGCCAGCAGTTTACAGGGGGCACAAGAGACCCAGTACTTC
- TRBJ1-1 TRBV5-1 TRBD1 CASSLVTGITLNTEAFF TGCGCCAGCAGCTTGGTGACAGGGATTACTCTGAACACTGAAGCTTTCTTT
- TRBJ2-4 TRBV9 TRBD2 CASSVGGGLAKNIQYF TGTGCCAGCAGCGTAGGGGGGGGACTAGCCAAAAACATTCAGTACTTC
- TRBJ2-7 TRBV15 - CATSRDLTSGTYEQYF TGTGCCACCAGCAGAGATCTTACTAGTGGGACCTACGAGCAGTACTTC
few TRBJ2-2 TRBV29-1 - CSVEGLGARNTGELFF TGCAGCGTTGAAGGACTGGGGGCCCGGAACACCGGGGAGCTGTTTTTT
few TRBJ1-2 TRBV7-9 TRBD1 CASSKRQGDYGYTF TGTGCCAGCAGCAAGCGACAGGGGGACTATGGCTACACCTTC
few TRBJ1-1 TRBV19 - CASSRRTAARLNTEAFF TGTGCCAGTAGTAGACGGACTGCGGCGCGGCTGAACACTGAAGCTTTCTTT
few TRBJ2-2 TRBV9 - CASSVELIRGGGTGELFF TGTGCCAGCAGCGTCGAATTAATCAGGGGAGGGGGCACCGGGGAGCTGTTTTTT
- TRBJ2-3 TRBV12-5 - CASGLGQGTDTQYF TGTGCTAGTGGTTTGGGGCAGGGGACAGATACGCAGTATTTT
few TRBJ2-3 TRBV19 TRBD2 CASSPRTSGYGSGTDTQYF TGTGCCAGTAGTCCTAGGACTAGCGGTTACGGGAGTGGCACAGATACGCAGTATTTT
few TRBJ2-6 TRBV2 - CASIRPPGTPEDISSGANVLTF TGTGCCAGCATTCGGCCACCTGGGACACCTGAGGATATTAGCTCTGGGGCCAACGTCCTGACTTTC
few TRBJ2-3 TRBV30 - CAWSGGQTFTDTQYF TGTGCCTGGAGTGGAGGACAGACGTTCACAGATACGCAGTATTTT
few TRBJ1-5 TRBV7-9 TRBD1 CASSLGGTVSNQPQHF TGTGCCAGCAGCTTAGGGGGGACAGTTAGCAATCAGCCCCAGCATTTT
few TRBJ1-1 TRBV28 - CASSSLTGTRGNTEAFF TGTGCCAGCAGTTCCTTAACCGGGACACGGGGGAACACTGAAGCTTTCTTT
- TRBJ2-3 TRBV4-1 - CASSHLDRGTDTQYF TGCGCCAGCAGCCATCTCGACCGGGGCACAGATACGCAGTATTTT
few TRBJ1-1 TRBV11-2 - CASSLDWANTEAFF TGTGCCAGCAGCTTAGACTGGGCGAACACTGAAGCTTTCTTT
- TRBJ2-1 TRBV27 TRBD2 CASRTLAGPRHNEQFF TGTGCCAGCAGAACACTAGCGGGTCCGAGACACAATGAGCAGTTCTTC
- TRBJ2-7 TRBV9 TRBD2 CASSVSGTSGASSYEQYF TGTGCCAGCAGCGTATCTGGGACTAGCGGCGCGAGCTCCTACGAGCAGTACTTC
- TRBJ2-5 TRBV2 - CASSGDLETQYF TGTGCCAGCAGCGGAGACTTGGAGACCCAGTACTTC
few TRBJ1-3 TRBV9 TRBD1 CASSVGGQGLSGNTIYF TGTGCCAGCAGCGTAGGGGGACAGGGCCTCTCTGGAAACACCATATATTTT
- TRBJ2-2 TRBV5-1 TRBD2 CASSPGTSFGELFF TGCGCCAGCAGCCCCGGGACTAGCTTCGGGGAGCTGTTTTTT
- TRBJ2-1 TRBV5-1 TRBD2 CASSLSGLAGGDNEQFF TGCGCCAGCAGCTTGTCTGGACTAGCGGGAGGGGACAATGAGCAGTTCTTC
- TRBJ1-3 TRBV15 - CATSREGGNTIYF TGTGCCACCTCACGGGAAGGAGGAAACACCATATATTTT
few TRBJ2-1 TRBV28 TRBD2 CASSLGGLALNEQFF TGTGCCAGCAGTTTGGGGGGACTAGCGCTAAATGAGCAGTTCTTC
- TRBJ1-1 TRBV6-1 - CASSGGRGKFTEAFF TGTGCCAGCAGTGGTGGCCGGGGGAAGTTCACTGAAGCTTTCTTT
- TRBJ2-1 TRBV5-1 TRBD2 CASSRTSGSFYEQFF TGCGCCAGCAGCAGGACTAGCGGGAGTTTCTATGAGCAGTTCTTC